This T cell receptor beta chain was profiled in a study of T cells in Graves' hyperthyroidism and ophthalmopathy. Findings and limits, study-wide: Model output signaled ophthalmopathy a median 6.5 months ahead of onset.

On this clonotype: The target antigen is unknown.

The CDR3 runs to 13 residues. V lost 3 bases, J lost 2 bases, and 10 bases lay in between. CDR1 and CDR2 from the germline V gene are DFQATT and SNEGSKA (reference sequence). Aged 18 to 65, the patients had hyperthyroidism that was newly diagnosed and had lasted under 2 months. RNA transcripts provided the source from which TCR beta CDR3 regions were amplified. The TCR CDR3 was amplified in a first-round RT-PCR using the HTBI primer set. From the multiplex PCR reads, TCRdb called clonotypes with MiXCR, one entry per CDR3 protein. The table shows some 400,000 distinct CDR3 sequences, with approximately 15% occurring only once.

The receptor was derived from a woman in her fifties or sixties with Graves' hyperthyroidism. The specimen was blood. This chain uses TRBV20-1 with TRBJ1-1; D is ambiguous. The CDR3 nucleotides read TGCAGTGCTAGGGGAAGGGAAAACACTGAAGCTTTCTTT. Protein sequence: CSARGRENTEAFF.